Sequencing of this T cell receptor (beta chain) was carried out in a study of cytomegalovirus exposure and HLA in healthy donors. Some clones are missing from TCRdb's copy, which holds only in-frame ones; the method was immunoSEQ multiplex PCR. The sample has 160,000 or so clones, approximately 90% seen once. Study-wide points: Roughly 170 TCR beta chains were listed as cytomegalovirus-associated.

The CDR3 spans 13 residues. The V gene's germline CDR1 is MGHRA and CDR2 YSYEKL. With 1 base removed from V and 7 bases from J, the gap between germline ends came to 10 bases. Details on this clone: What it recognizes is unknown.

This TCR was sampled from a man aged 18-30 years in good health and CMV-seronegative. This rearrangement joins TRBV4-1 to TRBJ1-1; D is uncertain. Sequenced: PBMCs. In nucleotides, the CDR3 is TGCGCCAGCAGCCAAGTCCGGGATGGTGAAGCTTTCTTT. Protein product: CASSQVRDGEAFF.